These 28 T cell receptor beta chains came from one sample sequenced in a study of breast tumors, draining lymph nodes, adjacent tissues. The lymph nodes were axillary draining lymph nodes from breast cancer patients. TCRdb recomputed calls from the multiplex PCR reads with MiXCR, one row per CDR3 protein. There are 200,000 to 300,000 distinct CDR3 sequences in the sample; about 33% occur only once, and roughly 1.2% lies in the top ten. Sequenced material: axillary lymph node tissue. These receptors were taken from a female donor with breast cancer. Some clones in this sample may be carry-over from other donors' samples.

As concerns this clonotype: At one of its ends the junction is not consistent with the germline gene, which may arise from a read error. This chain connects TRBV3-1 to TRBJ2-3; TRBD1 aligns across 8 bases. The germline V gene has CDR1 LGHDT and CDR2 YNNKEL (reference sequence). The CDR3 spans 15 residues. The CDR3 spells CASSQDRGPTDAQYF. The CDR3 DNA reads TGTGCCAGCAGCCAAGACAGGGGGCCCACAGATGCGCAGTATTTT.

This clonotype was seen a handful of times. A much more abundant neighbour one base away suggests this may be a read error. The rearrangement links TRBV5-6 to TRBJ2-6, with D perhaps TRBD1 (5 bases). The CDR3 contains 19 residues. The ends were cut back, 5 bases at V and 0 bases at J, with 21 bases in the middle. Germline lookup yields CDR1 SGHDT and CDR2 YYEEEE. This CDR3 is CASSLRRAQGLSGANVLTF. The CDR3 bases are TGTGCCAGCAGTTTACGACGTGCGCAGGGCCTCTCTGGGGCCAACGTCCTGACTTTC.

The chain has TRBV15 and TRBJ1-2; D is possibly TRBD1 (5 bases). With 3 bases removed from V and 4 bases from J, the gap between germline ends came to 15 bases. In germline, CDR1 is LNHNV, CDR2 YYDKDF (reference sequence). The CDR3 is made up of 15 amino acids. The CDR3, as DNA: TGTGCCACCAGCAGCGTGGACACCTCTAGCTATGGCTACACCTTC. Translating it yields CATSSVDTSSYGYTF. Complete variable domain (other parts from reference TRBV15 and TRBJ1-2): DAMVIQNPRYQVTQFGKPVTLSCSQTLNHNVMYWYQQKSSQAPKLLFHYYDKDFNNEADTPDNFQSRRPNTSFCFLDIRSPGLGDTAMYLCATSSVDTSSYGYTFGSGTRLTVV.

This clonotype was seen many times. The chain employs TRBV20-1 and TRBJ2-5; D is possibly TRBD1 or TRBD2 (5 bases each). Trimming shortened V by 3 bases and J by 5 bases, and 19 bases separated the two germline ends. The CDR3 totals 15 residues. Germline V gene data show CDR1 as DFQATT and CDR2 as SNEGSKA (reference sequence). CDR3 sequence reads: CSASPDPGLWETQYF. CDR3 in DNA: TGCAGTGCTAGCCCAGATCCGGGGCTCTGGGAGACCCAGTACTTC.

On this clonotype itself: This may be a read error: a much more frequent sequence differs by one nucleotide. The chain couples TRBV6-2 or TRBV6-3 to TRBJ2-5; D is possibly TRBD1 or TRBD2 (6 bases each). CDR3 length equals 14 residues. The germline V and J ends were trimmed by 6 bases and 4 bases, with 15 bases remaining between them. The germline V gene has CDR1 MNHEY and CDR2 SVGEGT. The CDR3 loop is CASSHSGGGETQYF. The CDR3 DNA is TGTGCCAGCAGCCACTCCGGGGGCGGAGAGACCCAGTACTTC.

The rearrangement joins TRBV10-3 to TRBJ1-6; 9 bases map to TRBD1. Trimming cost V 10 bases and J 8 bases; bases outside gene matches: 9. Germline V CDR1 and CDR2: ENHRY, SYGVKD. This CDR3 is 14 amino acids long. The chain's CDR3 is CATAGQGPDSPLHF. The CDR3 coding sequence is TGTGCCACCGCGGGACAGGGTCCGGATTCACCCCTCCACTTT.

In this sample, this clonotype turned up many times. The genes are TRBV19 and TRBJ2-1, with 9 positions matching TRBD2. V was pared by 4 bases and J by 2 bases, with 6 bases of the junction left unmatched. Germline V gene lookup returns CDR1 LNHDA and CDR2 SQIVND (reference sequence). CDR3 length: 16 residues. The CDR3 DNA reads TGTGCCAGTAGTACCAGCGGGAGGATCGCCTACAATGAGCAGTTCTTC. Amino acid sequence: CASSTSGRIAYNEQFF.

The sample holds many counts of this clonotype. The junction and the germline gene differ at one end; a read error may be behind it. The rearrangement links TRBV7-7 to TRBJ2-5, with TRBD1 identical over 8 bases. Germline lookup yields CDR1 SSHAT and CDR2 FNYEAQ (reference sequence). The CDR3 is made up of 14 amino acids. The CDR3 DNA sequence: TGTGCTAGCAGCCGACAGGGGACTCAATCGACCCAGTACTTC. Translating it yields CASSRQGTQSTQYF.

The sample holds many counts of this clonotype. V usage is TRBV6-1 and J usage is TRBJ1-6; weak D call: TRBD1 (5 bases). Trimming stripped 4 bases from V and 0 bases from J, with 19 bases between. This CDR3 is 19 amino acids long. Looked up from germline, CDR1 is MNHNS and CDR2 is SASEGT. The CDR3 region is CASSGGTSFSGSYNSPLHF. In DNA, the CDR3 is TGTGCCAGCAGTGGTGGGACTTCATTTTCAGGCTCCTATAATTCACCCCTCCACTTT.

The chain links TRBV5-4 to TRBJ2-1; 7 bases line up with TRBD2. Germline loops: CDR1 SGHNT, CDR2 YYREEE (reference sequence). This CDR3 contains 16 residues. Unmatched junction bases numbered 12, after V lost 2 bases and J lost 7 bases. This CDR3 is CASSLPGPAGLNEQFF. CDR3 nucleotide sequence: TGTGCCAGCAGCTTACCGGGACCAGCGGGACTGAATGAGCAGTTCTTC.

Of note for this clonotype: A read error is likely, as this CDR3 ends without the conserved phenylalanine or tryptophan. The CDR3 spells CASSLRQAITYEQYS. The CDR3 DNA reads TGTGCCAGCAGTCTAAGACAGGCGATCACCTACGAGCAGTACTCC. This chain uses TRBV27 with TRBJ2-7, with D maybe TRBD1 (6 bases). V lost 5 bases, J lost 2 bases, and 16 bases lay in between. The CDR3 length is 15 residues. Germline V lookup: CDR1 MNHEY, CDR2 SMNVEV (reference sequence).

This clonotype showed up many times. This chain connects TRBV7-2 to TRBJ1-5, with D maybe TRBD1 (5 bases). V was shortened by 5 bases and J by 6 bases, with 14 bases between the two germline ends. Germline V gene sequence: CDR1 SGHTA, CDR2 FQGNSA. This CDR3 comprises 14 residues. CDR3 nucleotides: TGTGCCAGCAGCCCACGGGACCGGGGTCAGCCCCAGCATTTT. It yields the protein CASSPRDRGQPQHF.

This clonotype was recorded at least ten times. This rearrangement joins TRBV15 to TRBJ2-3, with 8 nucleotides matching TRBD1. CDR1 is LNHNV, CDR2 YYDKDF, per germline (reference sequence). The CDR3 consists of 15 residues. With 4 bases clipped from V and 2 bases from J, the junction kept 5 bases outside the gene matches. CDR3 protein: CATSKGQGATDTQYF. CDR3 DNA sequence: TGTGCCACCAGCAAAGGACAGGGAGCCACAGATACGCAGTATTTT.

Many counts were recorded for this clonotype. The chain links TRBV25-1 to TRBJ1-4; 7 nucleotides align to TRBD1. The CDR3 has 15 residues. Unmatched junction bases numbered 11, after V lost 5 bases and J lost 8 bases. CDR1 is MGHDK, CDR2 SYGVNS, per germline. This chain's CDR3 is CASSYEGQLSEKLFF. CDR3 bases: TGTGCCAGCAGTTACGAGGGACAGCTTTCGGAAAAACTGTTTTTT.

This clonotype occurred many times. The chain joins TRBV10-3 to TRBJ2-3; the match to TRBD2 covers 10 bases. V trimming: 6 bases; J trimming: 0 bases; junction bases outside the gene matches: 18. The germline gives CDR1 ENHRY, CDR2 SYGVKD. CDR3 size: 20 residues. The CDR3 sequence is CAISNLTSGTQEYSTDTQYF. CDR3 nucleotide sequence: TGTGCCATCAGCAACCTTACTAGCGGGACACAAGAATATAGCACAGATACGCAGTATTTT.

This clonotype was recorded at least ten times. J is TRBJ2-1 and V is TRBV5-1; 10 bases map to TRBD2. In germline, CDR1 is SGHRS, CDR2 YFSETQ. This CDR3 has 16 amino acids. Trimming took 4 bases from V and 6 from J; bases not matched to a gene: 10. The CDR3 here is CASSQTSSGSGNEQFF. The DNA of the CDR3 is TGCGCCAGCAGCCAAACCTCTAGCGGGAGCGGCAATGAGCAGTTCTTC.

In its sample, this clonotype was seen a few times. This may be a read error, as it is one base from a much larger clone. V usage is TRBV20-1 and J usage is TRBJ2-3; TRBD2 matches 12 bases. The length of the CDR3 is 16 residues. The V gene's germline CDR1 is DFQATT and CDR2 SNEGSKA (reference sequence). V gave up 5 bases and J gave up 2 bases; unmatched junction bases: 8. CDR3 bases: TGCAGTGCTCAAGGACTAGCGGGAATGACCACAGATACGCAGTATTTT. Protein sequence: CSAQGLAGMTTDTQYF.

This clonotype was counted a few times. This rearrangement joins TRBV28 to TRBJ2-7; no clear D. Germline V gene lookup returns CDR1 MDHEN and CDR2 SYDVKM. This CDR3 has 11 amino acids. The ends were cut back, 7 bases at V and 4 bases at J, with 8 bases in the middle. The CDR3 reads CASTGLYEQYF. In nucleotides, the CDR3 is TGTGCCAGCACCGGTCTATACGAGCAGTACTTC.

Turning to this clonotype: This clone may be a read error of a much larger clone one base away. The chain carries TRBV9 and TRBJ1-2; 8 bases are a match to TRBD1. V lost 4 bases, J lost 10 bases, and 18 bases stayed unmatched. This CDR3 has 16 amino acids. CDR1 and CDR2 from the germline V gene are SGDLS and YYNGEE. This chain's CDR3 is CASSTPSGQGSRAYTF. The CDR3 DNA follows: TGTGCCAGCAGCACACCTTCTGGACAGGGTAGTAGAGCCTACACCTTC.

This chain links TRBV6-6 with TRBJ2-1; no firm D call. Germline V lookup: CDR1 MNHNY, CDR2 SVGAGI (reference sequence). V lost 7 bases and J 6 bases, leaving 10 bases between the germline ends. The CDR3 contains 12 residues. For the CDR3, the DNA is TGTGCCAGCAATCCCTCGCGCAATGAGCAGTTCTTC. It encodes CASNPSRNEQFF.

There are many counts of this clonotype. V and J are TRBV7-3 and TRBJ2-1; possibly TRBD2 for D (6 bases). Germline CDR1 reads SGHTA; CDR2 reads FQGTGA. Trimming stripped 5 bases from V and 4 bases from J, with 18 bases between. This CDR3 spans 16 amino acids. The DNA of the CDR3 is TGTGCCAGCAGCCCAGGTCGGATTAGCGGATACAATGAGCAGTTCTTC. Amino acid sequence: CASSPGRISGYNEQFF.

In its sample, this clonotype was seen many times. The chain couples TRBV7-6 to TRBJ2-2; no definite D call. Germline V gives CDR1 SGHVS, CDR2 FNYEAQ. Trimming left V 2 bases short and J 8 bases short, with 6 bases between. This CDR3 spans 12 amino acids. CDR3 region: CASSLWRGELFF. In DNA, the CDR3 is TGTGCCAGCAGCTTATGGCGAGGGGAGCTGTTTTTT.

At least ten counts were recorded for this clonotype. This chain links TRBV29-1 with TRBJ2-1, with TRBD1 matching 9 bases. Germline V gene sequence: CDR1 SQVTM, CDR2 ANQGSEA. The CDR3 runs 12 residues. The junction had 4 bases not matched to a gene; V was cut back by 6 bases and J by 7 bases. The DNA of the CDR3 is TGCAGCGTGATGGACAGGGGAAATGAGCAGTTCTTC. It translates to CSVMDRGNEQFF.

On this clonotype itself: One base away lies a much larger clone, so this may be a sequencing read error. The chain uses TRBV19 and TRBJ2-5, with D uncertain. Germline V lookup: CDR1 LNHDA, CDR2 SQIVND (reference sequence). CDR3 length equals 12 residues. The CDR3 loop is CASSTTSEIQYF. The DNA of the CDR3 is TGTGCCAGTAGTACTACATCGGAGATCCAGTACTTC.

About this clonotype: A much bigger clone sits one base away, suggesting this may be a read error. V gene TRBV10-3 combines with J gene TRBJ1-5; the D gene is possibly TRBD1 (6 bases). The CDR3 has 15 amino acids. The germline gives CDR1 ENHRY, CDR2 SYGVKD. Trimming removed 5 bases from V and 3 bases from J, with 14 bases in between. In DNA, the CDR3 is TGTGCCATCAGTTACGTTCAGGGGTCCAATCAGCCCCAGCATTTT. This gives the protein CAISYVQGSNQPQHF.

About this clonotype itself: A much larger clone is a single base away; this may be a read error. CDR3 coding DNA: TGTGCCAGCAGTTTCCGGGACAGGGTGTCCAATGAGCAGTTCTTC. This codes for CASSFRDRVSNEQFF. The gene calls are TRBV12-3 or TRBV12-4 and TRBJ2-1; 9 bases map to TRBD1. V lost 3 bases and J lost 6; bases outside the gene matches: 6. The CDR3 has 15 amino acids.

To note about this clonotype: A much larger clone differs by one base, so this may be a read error. The chain recombines TRBV12-3 or TRBV12-4 with TRBJ2-1, with 8 positions matching TRBD2. V lost 6 bases and J lost 4; bases outside the gene matches: 14. CDR3 length equals 17 residues. The DNA for the CDR3 is TGTGCCAGCAGCAATGGCGGGAGGAGGGATTATTACAATGAGCAGTTCTTC. Its translation is CASSNGGRRDYYNEQFF.

This clonotype was counted many times. This chain connects TRBV9 to TRBJ2-2; a possible D gene is TRBD2 (6 bases). Germline V gene data show CDR1 as SGDLS and CDR2 as YYNGEE. V lost 0 bases to trimming and J lost 0 bases, with 9 bases between them. CDR3 length equals 16 residues. CDR3 in amino acids: CASSVGGTANTGELFF. CDR3 coding DNA: TGTGCCAGCAGCGTAGGCGGGACCGCGAACACCGGGGAGCTGTTTTTT.